This T cell receptor (beta chain) was obtained from a study of shared clonotypes between healthy human individuals. Both subsets, CD45RA+ naive and CD45RA-negative memory, were split from the CD4+ cells. Trimming shortened V by 4 bases and J by 3 bases, and 9 bases separated the two germline ends. CDR3 length equals 14 residues. Genomic DNA belonging to each subset was distributed in equal measure over several immunoSEQ plates. Using immunoSEQ multiplex PCR, the repertoire was profiled, and TCRdb retains in-frame clones only, with some absent. Here the sample spans approximately 1,500,000 clones, 95% to 99% being singletons.

The chain is built from TRBV23-1 and TRBJ1-4, with D perhaps TRBD1 (5 bases). TRBV23-1 falls under the ORF class, with uncertain function. The specimen sequenced was naive CD4+ T cells sorted from blood. Subset indicated: CD45RA+ positively selected. The TCR sequence derives from a man aged 30 to 39 in good health. CDR3 DNA: TGCGCCAGCAGTCTAGCAGGGTCTAATGAAAAACTGTTTTTT. Encoded protein: CASSLAGSNEKLFF.